This TCR beta chain was sequenced during a study of blood T cell repertoires in COVID-19. Study-wide context: The United States, Italy and Spain were the sources of the acute and convalescent COVID-19 samples.

Original analysis: Reference gene primer amplification yielded estimated nucleated cell counts. Profiling relied on immunoSEQ multiplex PCR, and the TCRdb table lists in-frame clones only, not all of them. V and J calls and clone size are those listed in that table; D and trimming were worked out from the DNA. This table has under 350,000 clones, about nine tenths appearing once. The V gene lost 1 base and the J gene lost 3 bases, with 10 bases spanning the gap. The germline gives CDR1 KGHSH, CDR2 LQKENI. The CDR3 is 15 residues long. Participants reported their clinical history, and cohort assignment relied on those reports.

The gene calls are TRBV18 and TRBJ1-5; D call uncertain. The sequence derives from a woman aged 40-49 years who had recovered from COVID-19. The sample taken for sequencing was PBMCs or T cells enriched from blood (not recorded which). In DNA, the CDR3 is TGTGCCAGCTCACCACGGGCGCGGGACAATCAGCCCCAGCATTTT. Protein product: CASSPRARDNQPQHF.